A selection of T cell receptor beta chains follows, all from one sample in a study of Ad26.COV2.S vaccination and SARS-CoV-2 variants. Some clones are missing from TCRdb's copy, which holds only in-frame ones; the method was immunoSEQ multiplex PCR. The sample includes about 400,000 clones, about 85% seen only once; the top ten take 3% to 4.5%. Source: peripheral blood, taken in a trial of Ad26.COV2.S vaccine versus placebo. Receptors were obtained from a person aged 18-65 years who received the Ad26.COV2.S COVID-19 vaccine or a placebo. Each CDR3 is given without its conserved first and last residue. A D gene is named only where the DNA matches it firmly.

>-|TRBV4-1|13
ASSLLTTEGTEAF
>-|TRBV19|13
ASNQVGGSTDTQY
>TRBD1|TRBV2|12
ASSADRAGQPQH
>-|TRBV5-4|12
ASSLDPGGETQY
>TRBD1|TRBV6-5|13
ASSLNRGTNEKLF
>TRBD2|TRBV7-2|13
ASSPLSGGWDEQF
>-|TRBV7-6|11
ASSLVPGDEQY
>TRBD1|TRBV24-1|12
ATSDLRDRGGYT
>-|TRBV7-9|13
ASSPKEGGWYEQY
>-|TRBV2|11
ASFRDGQETQY
>-|TRBV18|14
ASAPAGGSYNSPLH
>-|TRBV7-9|12
ASSSHAGGSPLH
>-|TRBV7-2|13
ASSIGGTADYEQY
>-|TRBV18|11
ASSRGWNTEAF
>TRBD1|TRBV6-2/TRBV6-3|12
ASSRQGGFYEQY
>TRBD2|TRBV6-1|12
ASRSSGGFDEQF
>-|TRBV27|12
ASSLYPGGETQY
>-|TRBV11-3|17
ASSLTGPSEGHSNQPQH
>TRBD2|TRBV10-3|14
AISEPSGGNTGELF
>-|TRBV27|12
ASSLGTQNTEAF